The T cell receptor (beta chain) under discussion was sequenced for a study of blood T cells in healthy people across ages. This clonotype was detected a few times. The authors ran a second PCR of about 6 to 11 cycles using a sample-barcoded 5' primer and a J-beta primer mix. TCRdb recomputed calls from the 5' RACE reads with MiXCR, one row per CDR3 protein. The table has approximately 820,000 distinct CDR3 sequences, around 42% seen once. Per the germline V gene, CDR1 is SGHTA and CDR2 is FQGNSA. Trimming pared 5 bases from V and 0 bases from J, leaving 20 bases between. CDR3 length: 18 residues. The source of this sequence is a man between 60 and 70 years old in good health. This chain joins TRBV7-2 and TRBJ1-3; tentative D call: TRBD1 (6 bases). The sample consisted of blood. CDR3 in DNA: TGTGCCAGCAGCCGAGACAGGTCCCGCCTTTACTCTGGAAACACCATATATTTT. This sequence encodes CASSRDRSRLYSGNTIYF.